This T cell receptor beta chain was recorded in a study of blood T cell repertoires in COVID-19. CDR3 length equals 13 residues. With 8 bases clipped from V and 4 bases from J, the junction kept 8 bases outside the gene matches. Per the germline V gene, CDR1 is PRHDT and CDR2 is FYEKMQ (reference sequence). Assay: immunoSEQ multiplex PCR; the TCRdb copy retains only in-frame clones and omits some. The data contain 300,000 to 350,000 clones, about 91% of them singletons. Sequencing used peripheral blood. The chain couples TRBV13 to TRBJ2-7; TRBD1 agrees at 7 bases. The receptor comes from a woman in her thirties with COVID-19, enrolled during active disease. CDR3 DNA: TGTGCCAGCTCCGGGACAGAGCCTTACGAGCAGTACTTC. Protein: CASSGTEPYEQYF.